The 6 T cell receptor beta chains listed next were all sequenced from one sample in a study of T cells in Graves' hyperthyroidism and ophthalmopathy. Amplified TCR beta CDR3 regions came from RNA transcripts. Initially, a first-round RT-PCR of the TCR CDR3 employed the HTBI primer set. One entry per CDR3 protein, called by TCRdb with MiXCR from the multiplex PCR reads. This table holds hundreds of thousands of distinct CDR3 sequences, about 20% found once. The source material was blood. These TCRs come from a man aged 25-40 years with Graves' ophthalmopathy.

CDR3 amino acids: CAGGSGSSYEQYF. DNA of the CDR3: TGTGCGGGGGGTAGCGGGAGCTCCTACGAGCAGTACTTC. The genes are TRBV10-3 and TRBJ2-7, with TRBD2 matching 9 bases. This CDR3 contains 13 residues. The V gene's germline CDR1 is ENHRY and CDR2 SYGVKD.

The chain combines TRBV6-1 with TRBJ2-1; D not resolved. The germline gives CDR1 MNHNS, CDR2 SASEGT. V dropped 3 bases and J dropped 0 bases, with 9 bases sitting between them. The CDR3 sequence is 15 residues long. CDR3 residues: CASSDWSSSYNEQFF. In DNA, the CDR3 is TGTGCCAGCAGTGACTGGAGTAGCTCCTACAATGAGCAGTTCTTC.

This clonotype was seen ten or more times. This sequence joins TRBV3-1 and TRBJ1-2; D possibly corresponds to TRBD1 (5 bases). Germline CDR1 LGHDT, CDR2 YNNKEL (reference sequence). The CDR3 contains 16 residues. Between the trimmed V and J ends, which lost 0 bases and 2 bases, there was a span of 13 bases. The DNA for the CDR3 is TGTGCCAGCAGCCAAGAGGGGTACGGGGACAACTATGGCTACACCTTC. It codes for CASSQEGYGDNYGYTF.

V usage is TRBV27 and J usage is TRBJ2-2, with TRBD1 matching over 10 bases. V trimming: 0 bases; J trimming: 5 bases; junction bases outside the gene matches: 6. This CDR3 comprises 17 residues. Germline CDR1 reads MNHEY; CDR2 reads SMNVEV (reference sequence). This chain's CDR3 is CASSLSEDRGVTGELFF. The CDR3 region has the DNA TGTGCCAGCAGTTTATCGGAGGACAGGGGGGTAACCGGGGAGCTGTTTTTT.

This clonotype occurred many times. The DNA for the CDR3 is TGCGCCAGCAGCCTTGGACAGGGATTCACTGAAGCTTTCTTT. It encodes CASSLGQGFTEAFF. V is TRBV5-1 and J is TRBJ1-1; TRBD1 matches 8 bases. This CDR3 has 14 amino acids. CDR1 is SGHRS, CDR2 YFSETQ, per germline. After removal of 4 bases from V and 4 bases from J, the junction contained 6 bases not matched to a gene. Complete variable domain (other parts from reference TRBV5-1 and TRBJ1-1): KAGVTQTPRYLIKTRGQQVTLSCSPISGHRSVSWYQQTPGQGLQFLFEYFSETQRNKGNFPGRFSGRQFSNSRSEMNVSTLELGDSALYLCASSLGQGFTEAFFGQGTRLTVV.

The chain combines TRBV30 with TRBJ1-3, with D hard to call. V dropped 4 bases and J dropped 0 bases, with 7 bases sitting between them. The CDR3 consists of 13 residues. CDR1 and CDR2 from the germline V gene are GTSNPN and SVGIG (reference sequence). This CDR3 reads CAWTPFSGNTIYF. The CDR3 nucleotides read TGTGCCTGGACTCCTTTCTCTGGAAACACCATATATTTT.